This T cell receptor beta chain was identified during a study of identical twins. Study-wide points: Alpha sequences out of frame and shared by twins had excess low generation probability.

Regarding this clonotype: Its antigen is unknown.

V trimming: 5 bases; J trimming: 7 bases; junction bases outside the gene matches: 6. CDR1 and CDR2 (germline): DFQATT, SNEGSKA (reference sequence). There are 14 residues in the CDR3. MiXCR, run by TCRdb on the 5' RACE reads, gives a single entry per CDR3 protein. This table has 500,000 to 650,000 distinct CDR3 sequences, under 25% appearing once. This sample was shared with a second study, whose subject was yellow fever vaccine responses in identical twins.

Sequencing was carried out using CD4+ T cells sorted from blood. The genes are TRBV20-1 and TRBJ2-1; 12 nucleotides agree with TRBD2. The origin of this receptor is a woman younger than 35 in good health. In nucleotides, the CDR3 is TGCAGTGCTTCGACTAGCGGGGGCTTGAATGAGCAGTTCTTC. Translation: CSASTSGGLNEQFF.